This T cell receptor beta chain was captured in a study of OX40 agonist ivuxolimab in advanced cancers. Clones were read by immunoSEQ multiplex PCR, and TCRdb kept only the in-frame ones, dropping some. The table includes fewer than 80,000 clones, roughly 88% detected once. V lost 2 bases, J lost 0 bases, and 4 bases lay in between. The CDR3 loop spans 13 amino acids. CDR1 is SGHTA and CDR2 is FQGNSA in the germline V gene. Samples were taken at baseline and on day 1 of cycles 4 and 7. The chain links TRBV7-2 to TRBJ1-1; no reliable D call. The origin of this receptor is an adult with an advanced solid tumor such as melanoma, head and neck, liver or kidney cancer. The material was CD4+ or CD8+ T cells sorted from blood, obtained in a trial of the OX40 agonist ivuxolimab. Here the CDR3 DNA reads TGTGCCAGCAGCTTATCTGTGAACACTGAAGCTTTCTTT. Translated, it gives CASSLSVNTEAFF.